The 24 T cell receptor beta chains reported below all come from one sample, sequenced in a study of blood T cells in healthy people across ages. Primers used in a second PCR of about 7 to 12 cycles were a sample-barcoded 5' primer and a J-beta primer mix. Each CDR3 protein gets one entry after TCRdb re-called the 5' RACE reads with MiXCR. This sample has 1.5 million to 2 million distinct CDR3 sequences, with about 50% found just once. The specimen sequenced was blood. The receptors originated from a woman in her forties in good health.

The chain uses TRBV4-3 and TRBJ1-2, with D unclear. Germline values: CDR1 LGHNA, CDR2 YSLEER. Trimming cost V 0 bases and J 10 bases, with 12 bases left between them. CDR3 size: 13 residues. CDR3 sequence (DNA): TGCGCCAGCAGCCAAGAGCTCCAGGATCCCTACACCTTC. It translates to CASSQELQDPYTF.

V usage is TRBV20-1 and J usage is TRBJ2-7; D not certain. The ends were cut back, 6 bases at V and 7 bases at J, with 16 bases in the middle. Germline CDR1 DFQATT, CDR2 SNEGSKA (reference sequence). This CDR3 region has 12 residues. The CDR3 protein is CSAGPSYNEQYF. CDR3 coding DNA: TGCAGTGCCGGCCCCTCCTACAATGAGCAGTACTTC.

The chain recombines TRBV5-1 with TRBJ2-1, with 7 bases that match TRBD1. This CDR3 has 16 amino acids. The germline V gene has CDR1 SGHRS and CDR2 YFSETQ. V dropped 5 bases and J dropped 3; count of bases not matched to a gene: 11. CDR3 bases: TGCGCCAGCAGTTACCGACAGGGTCCGATCTACAATGAGCAGTTCTTC. This sequence encodes CASSYRQGPIYNEQFF.

The chain links TRBV12-3 or TRBV12-4 to TRBJ2-3, with D maybe TRBD1 (6 bases). Trimming took 5 bases from V and 5 from J, leaving 14 bases between them. CDR3 length equals 14 residues. CDR3 residues: CASSHSGEGDTQYF. The CDR3 DNA sequence: TGTGCCAGCAGTCACTCAGGGGAAGGAGATACGCAGTATTTT.

The sample holds a few counts of this clonotype. V and J are TRBV7-2 and TRBJ2-6; TRBD1 matches 9 bases. After removal of 4 bases from V and 3 bases from J, the junction contained 4 bases not matched to a gene. The CDR3 extends over 16 amino acids. CDR1 is SGHTA, CDR2 FQGNSA, per germline. The CDR3 nucleotides read TGTGCCAGCAGCTGGGGACAGGGTGGTGGGGCCAACGTCCTGACTTTC. This encodes CASSWGQGGGANVLTF.

The rearrangement uses TRBV20-1 and TRBJ2-7; D call uncertain. Trimming left V 3 bases short and J 1 base short, with 19 bases between. The germline CDR1 and CDR2 sequences are DFQATT and SNEGSKA (reference sequence). The CDR3 contains 16 residues. The CDR3 DNA is TGCAGTGCTAGTCCCGTTTTACTTATTGTTTCCTACGAGCAGTACTTC. This gives the protein CSASPVLLIVSYEQYF.

V is TRBV5-1 and J is TRBJ2-3; D is unresolved. Trimming took off 4 bases at V and 5 bases at J, with 11 bases between the two ends. In germline, CDR1 is SGHRS, CDR2 YFSETQ. This CDR3 is built from 13 residues. CDR3 sequence (DNA): TGCGCCAGCAGCCTCCAATTGGGAGATACGCAGTATTTT. It yields the protein CASSLQLGDTQYF.

This clonotype was seen more than once but under ten times. This chain uses TRBV9 with TRBJ2-5, with 7 positions matching TRBD1. J was trimmed by 5 bases and V by 0 bases; bases with no gene match: 1. Germline lookup yields CDR1 SGDLS and CDR2 YYNGEE. The CDR3 totals 13 residues. The CDR3 sequence: CASSVEDRETQYF. The CDR3 region has the DNA TGTGCCAGCAGCGTAGAGGACAGGGAGACCCAGTACTTC.

This clonotype was seen a few times. The chain recombines TRBV4-3 with TRBJ2-4; D tentatively fits TRBD1 or TRBD2 (8 bases each). Trimming removed 5 bases at V and 7 bases at J, with 27 bases between. CDR3 size: 18 residues. Germline CDR1 and CDR2: LGHNA and YSLEER. CDR3 nucleotides: TGCGCCAGCAGCGCAACCCGGACAGGGACGGGAGGGCACAACATTCAGTACTTC. This gives the protein CASSATRTGTGGHNIQYF.

The chain carries TRBV5-1 and TRBJ2-3; D possibly corresponds to TRBD1 (8 bases). V shed 0 bases and J shed 6 bases, with 14 bases lying between them. The CDR3 is 15 amino acids. CDR1 and CDR2 from the germline V gene are SGHRS and YFSETQ. The CDR3 coding sequence is TGCGCCAGCAGCTTGGCGGACAGGGAGGGCGATACGCAGTATTTT. Its protein product is CASSLADREGDTQYF.

The chain employs TRBV7-9 and TRBJ1-1; D possibly corresponds to TRBD1 (5 bases). Trimming pared 5 bases from V and 2 bases from J, leaving 18 bases between. The CDR3 has 16 residues. Germline V gives CDR1 SEHNR, CDR2 FQNEAQ (reference sequence). Here the CDR3 DNA reads TGTGCCAGCAGCCCGCCGGGAGGGGCCCTTAACACTGAAGCTTTCTTT. This codes for CASSPPGGALNTEAFF.

The DNA of the CDR3 is TGCAGCGTTGAAGTGATGGGGGCCCCGCCGACCTCGGGGCAGTTCTTC. The encoded protein is CSVEVMGAPPTSGQFF. The gene calls are TRBV29-1 and TRBJ2-1; TRBD1 might be the D (6 bases). Germline values: CDR1 SQVTM, CDR2 ANQGSEA. The CDR3 covers 16 residues. The V end lost 1 base, the J end lost 12 bases, and 25 bases lay between the germline ends.

This CDR3 reads CASSLVLAGGGAYEQYF. CDR3 nucleotide sequence: TGTGCCAGCAGCTTAGTATTGGCCGGCGGGGGAGCCTACGAGCAGTACTTC. The chain employs TRBV11-1 and TRBJ2-7; the match to TRBD2 covers 7 bases. Germline loops: CDR1 SGHAT, CDR2 FQDESV (reference sequence). The CDR3 loop spans 17 amino acids. The trim removed 1 base at V and 2 bases at J, leaving 11 bases unmatched.

This clonotype was counted a few times. This chain uses TRBV4-2 with TRBJ2-3; 8 bases fit TRBD1. V was clipped by 4 bases and J by 0 bases; unmatched bases: 9. Per the germline V gene, CDR1 is LGHNA and CDR2 is YNFKEQ. The CDR3 runs to 17 residues. The CDR3 is CASSLTPGGLSTDTQYF. In DNA form, the CDR3 reads TGTGCCAGCAGCCTTACACCAGGGGGCTTGAGCACAGATACGCAGTATTTT.

Only a few counts were recorded for this clonotype. This rearrangement joins TRBV28 to TRBJ2-5, with TRBD1 as a possible D gene (5 bases). Between the trimmed V and J ends, which lost 8 bases and 3 bases, there was a span of 16 bases. Germline CDR1 MDHEN, CDR2 SYDVKM. The CDR3 is 14 amino acids. The CDR3 loop reads CASVPPGREETQYF. CDR3 nucleotide sequence: TGTGCCAGCGTTCCCCCGGGCAGGGAAGAGACCCAGTACTTC.

This clonotype was seen more than once but under ten times. This chain connects TRBV5-1 to TRBJ2-7; D possibly uses TRBD1 or TRBD2 (5 bases each). The ends were cut back, 4 bases at V and 3 bases at J, with 14 bases in the middle. Germline CDR1 is SGHRS and CDR2 is YFSETQ. The CDR3 consists of 14 residues. CDR3 region: CASSPGPSNYEQYF. CDR3 DNA: TGCGCCAGCAGCCCGGGACCCTCCAACTACGAGCAGTACTTC.

In this sample, this clonotype turned up a few times. This chain joins TRBV7-2 and TRBJ2-5, with D unclear. This CDR3 spans 16 amino acids. Germline V CDR1 and CDR2: SGHTA, FQGNSA. V lost 5 bases to trimming and J lost 7 bases, with 23 bases between them. In DNA, the CDR3 is TGTGCCAGCAGCCCCACCCGGATGGCCGGGTCTGGGACCCAGTACTTC. This gives the protein CASSPTRMAGSGTQYF.

The CDR3 region has the DNA TGTGCCTCGGGGGGGGTCAAAAACATTCAGTACTTC. Amino acid sequence: CASGGVKNIQYF. This chain joins TRBV2 and TRBJ2-4; 8 bases fit TRBD2. The CDR3 loop spans 12 amino acids. The germline V gene has CDR1 SNHLY and CDR2 FYNNEI. The junction had 3 bases not matched to a gene; V was cut back by 11 bases and J by 3 bases.

This clonotype was recorded once. The chain links TRBV11-2 to TRBJ2-1, with 8 nucleotides matching TRBD1. The CDR3 has 15 residues. The germline gives CDR1 SGHAT, CDR2 FQNNGV. V shed 5 bases, J shed 9 bases, and the junction held 12 bases outside the gene matches. The CDR3 sequence: CASSMGTGPSCEQFF. CDR3 bases: TGTGCCAGCAGCATGGGGACAGGTCCGAGTTGTGAGCAGTTCTTC.

V and J are TRBV20-1 and TRBJ2-2, with D possibly called TRBD1 or TRBD2 (5 bases each). The germline V gene has CDR1 DFQATT and CDR2 SNEGSKA (reference sequence). V lost 5 bases to trimming and J lost 4 bases, with 17 bases between them. The length of the CDR3 is 15 residues. The CDR3 spells CSADTRDGITGELFF. CDR3 nucleotide sequence: TGCAGTGCTGATACCCGGGACGGTATCACCGGGGAGCTGTTTTTT.

The chain joins TRBV5-8 to TRBJ2-7; D may be TRBD1 or TRBD2 (5 bases each). Germline CDR1 SGHTS, CDR2 YDEGEE. V dropped 5 bases and J dropped 3 bases, with 12 bases sitting between them. CDR3 length equals 13 residues. The CDR3 is CASRGPWSYEQYF. DNA for the CDR3: TGTGCCAGCAGGGGACCATGGAGCTACGAGCAGTACTTC. Based on the CDR3 plus reference TRBV5-8 and TRBJ2-7, the full variable domain is EAGVTQSPTHLIKTRGQQATLRCSPISGHTSVYWYQQALGLGLQFLLWYDEGEERNRGNFPPRFSGRQFPNYSSELNVNALELEDSALYLCASRGPWSYEQYFGPGTRLTVT.

This clonotype was seen a handful of times. V usage is TRBV6-2 or TRBV6-3 and J usage is TRBJ2-1; the match to TRBD2 covers 8 bases. With V trimmed by 5 bases and J by 0 bases, 9 bases remained unmatched. The CDR3 is 17 amino acids. Germline loops: CDR1 MNHEY, CDR2 SVGEGT. CDR3 loop: CASSQGVRGGSYNEQFF. CDR3 in DNA: TGTGCCAGCAGTCAAGGGGTCCGGGGGGGCTCCTACAATGAGCAGTTCTTC.

In its sample, this clonotype was seen a few times. The V gene is TRBV28, the J gene TRBJ2-3; D is uncertain. Trimming removed 4 bases at V and 4 bases at J, with 12 bases between. The CDR3 is 14 residues long. The V gene's germline CDR1 is MDHEN and CDR2 SYDVKM. The CDR3 reads CASSSLRWSDTQYF. CDR3 bases: TGTGCCAGCAGTTCGCTACGGTGGTCAGATACGCAGTATTTT.

This clonotype was detected only a few times. This rearrangement joins TRBV7-2 to TRBJ2-7; D not resolved. Trimming took off 5 bases at V and 3 bases at J, with 14 bases between the two ends. This CDR3 region has 14 residues. CDR1 SGHTA and CDR2 FQGNSA come from the germline V gene. This CDR3 reads CASSPQRAYYEQYF. CDR3 DNA: TGTGCCAGCAGCCCCCAAAGGGCCTACTACGAGCAGTACTTC.